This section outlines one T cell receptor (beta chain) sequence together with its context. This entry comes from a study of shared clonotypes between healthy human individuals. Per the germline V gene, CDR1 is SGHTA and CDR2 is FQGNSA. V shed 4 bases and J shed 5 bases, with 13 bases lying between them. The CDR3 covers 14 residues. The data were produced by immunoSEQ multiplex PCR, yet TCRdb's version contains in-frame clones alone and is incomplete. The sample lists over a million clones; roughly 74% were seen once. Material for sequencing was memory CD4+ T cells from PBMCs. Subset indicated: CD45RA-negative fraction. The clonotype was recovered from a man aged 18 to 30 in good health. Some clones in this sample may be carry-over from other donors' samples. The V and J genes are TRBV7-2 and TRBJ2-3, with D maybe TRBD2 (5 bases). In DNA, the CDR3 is TGTGCCAGCAGCTCCGGACTGGTGCTAGATACGCAGTATTTT. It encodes CASSSGLVLDTQYF.